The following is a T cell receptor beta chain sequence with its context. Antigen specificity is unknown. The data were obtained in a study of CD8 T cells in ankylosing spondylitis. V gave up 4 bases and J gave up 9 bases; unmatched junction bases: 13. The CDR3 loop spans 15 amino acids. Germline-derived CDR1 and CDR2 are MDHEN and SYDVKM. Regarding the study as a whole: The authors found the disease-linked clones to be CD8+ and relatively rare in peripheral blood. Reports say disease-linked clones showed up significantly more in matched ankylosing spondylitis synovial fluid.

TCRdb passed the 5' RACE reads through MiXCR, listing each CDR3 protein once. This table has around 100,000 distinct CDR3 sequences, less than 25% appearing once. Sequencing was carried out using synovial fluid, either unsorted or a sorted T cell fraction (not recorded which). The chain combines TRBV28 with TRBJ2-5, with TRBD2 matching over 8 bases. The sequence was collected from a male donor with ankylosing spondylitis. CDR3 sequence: CASSSSGTRGGAQYF. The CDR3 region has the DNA TGTGCCAGCAGTTCCTCCGGAACCCGGGGGGGGGCCCAGTACTTC. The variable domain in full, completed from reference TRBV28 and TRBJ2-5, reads DVKVTQSSRYLVKRTGEKVFLECVQDMDHENMFWYRQDPGLGLRLIYFSYDVKMKEKGDIPEGYSVSREKKERFSLILESASTNQTSMYLCASSSSGTRGGAQYFGPGTRLLVL.